This T cell receptor (beta chain) was found in a study of cytomegalovirus exposure and HLA in healthy donors. The study ran its PCR with 60 Vbeta and 13 Jbeta primers. Method: immunoSEQ multiplex PCR; TCRdb's copy keeps in-frame clones and lacks some. The sample lists roughly 180,000 clones; approximately 80% were seen once. With 4 bases clipped from V and 3 bases from J, the junction kept 8 bases outside the gene matches. Germline assignment: CDR1 MNHEY and CDR2 SMNVEV (reference sequence). The CDR3 extends over 16 amino acids. This TCR was recovered from a woman aged 50 to 60 in good health and CMV-seropositive. The V call is TRBV27, the J call TRBJ1-1; 10 positions agree with TRBD1. Sequenced material: PBMCs. The CDR3 bases are TGTGCCAGCAGTTCATGGGACAGGGGCGAGCACACTGAAGCTTTCTTT. Amino acid sequence: CASSSWDRGEHTEAFF.